The T cell receptor (beta chain) described here comes from a study of T cells in Graves' hyperthyroidism and ophthalmopathy. Patients between 18 and 65 years old had hyperthyroidism, newly diagnosed and lasting under 2 months. The V gene lost 5 bases and the J gene lost 3 bases, with 13 bases spanning the gap. Germline CDR1 is SEHNR and CDR2 is FQNEAQ (reference sequence). The CDR3 is made up of 14 amino acids. This clonotype was seen at least ten times. Its specificity is unknown. Overall study results and limits: The authors' 13 V-J model separated ophthalmopathy from stable hyperthyroidism. Most thyroid-expanded clonotypes above 0.001 were also found in blood.

Amplification of TCR beta CDR3 regions used RNA as the template. Carried out on the TCR CDR3, a first-round RT-PCR used the HTBI primer set. TCRdb fed the multiplex PCR reads into MiXCR, producing one record per CDR3 protein. The sample gives hundreds of thousands of distinct CDR3 sequences, 38% of which show up once; 7% to 10% is in the top ten. The V gene is TRBV7-9, the J gene TRBJ1-2; maybe TRBD1 (6 bases). This receptor was obtained from a young man with Graves' hyperthyroidism. The sequencing sample was made of blood. In DNA, the CDR3 is TGTGCCAGCAGCAAGGACAGCACTTACTATGGCTACACCTTC. Its protein is CASSKDSTYYGYTF.